This TCR beta chain was retrieved from a study of identical twins. Findings and caveats of the study: Modelling underestimated the level of out-of-frame TCR alpha sharing observed in monozygotic twins. Fewer insertions marked abundant cord blood beta clonotypes; young adult naive trended weakly, memory not at all.

The germline V and J ends were trimmed by 6 bases and 4 bases, with 18 bases remaining between them. This CDR3 has 15 amino acids. Per the germline V gene, CDR1 is SNHLY and CDR2 is FYNNEI. A note on this clonotype: Antigen unknown.

No donor was unhealthy or non-Caucasian. Template switching supplied a universal primer site; unique molecular identifiers were carried on the cDNA. TCRdb re-derived calls from the 5' RACE reads in MiXCR, one entry per CDR3 protein. The repertoire holds some 460,000 distinct CDR3 sequences, with about 14% as singletons. The same data also contributed to another study, on yellow fever vaccine responses in identical twins.

The rearrangement uses TRBV2 and TRBJ2-5; perhaps TRBD2 as D (6 bases). The sequenced material came from CD4+ T cells sorted from blood. This TCR was recovered from a woman in her late teens or twenties in good health. Written as DNA, the CDR3 is TGTGCCAGCAGGATACGGGGGACCCCCCTAGAGACCCAGTACTTC. This sequence encodes CASRIRGTPLETQYF.